A single sample gave rise to the 31 T cell receptor beta chains below, sequenced in a study of T-cell reconstitution after alpha-beta-depleted transplantation in children. Unique molecular identifiers were used in preparing the TCRbeta library. TCRdb passed the PCR reads through MiXCR, listing each CDR3 protein once. The data contain around 440,000 distinct CDR3 sequences, roughly a tenth of them seen just once; the ten biggest clones take up 2%. The starting material was PBMCs, obtained before TCRalphabeta/CD19-depleted stem cell transplant. These receptors all stem from a child aged 2-15 years with inherited bone marrow failure, due to receive a stem cell transplant.

There are a few counts of this clonotype. V is TRBV29-1 and J is TRBJ2-7, with D hard to call. Germline CDR1 and CDR2: SQVTM and ANQGSEA. The CDR3 is 13 residues long. Trimming pared 4 bases from V and 1 base from J, leaving 11 bases between. The CDR3 DNA follows: TGCAGCGTTGGCCTTAGGAGATCCTACGAGCAGTACTTC. This gives the protein CSVGLRRSYEQYF.

Many counts were recorded for this clonotype. V is TRBV20-1 and J is TRBJ2-7, with D perhaps matching TRBD2 (6 bases). Germline V gives CDR1 DFQATT, CDR2 SNEGSKA (reference sequence). Trimming took off 0 bases at V and 0 bases at J, with 12 bases between the two ends. The CDR3 spans 15 residues. CDR3 sequence: CSARDSNSGSYEQYF. The CDR3 nucleotides are TGCAGTGCTAGAGATAGTAATAGCGGCTCCTACGAGCAGTACTTC.

This clonotype occurred many times. The rearrangement links TRBV6-2 or TRBV6-3 to TRBJ2-4, with TRBD1 matching over 11 bases. Germline CDR1 and CDR2: MNHEY and SVGEGT. J lost 1 base, V lost 2 bases, and 7 bases had no gene match. The CDR3 runs 18 residues. The CDR3 DNA sequence: TGTGCCAGCAGTTACCCGGACAGGGGGCTTGAGGCCAAAAACATTCAGTACTTC. Translating gives CASSYPDRGLEAKNIQYF.

The sample holds many counts of this clonotype. This CDR3 is CSAFRDRGYTYTEAFF. CDR3 in DNA: TGCAGTGCCTTCAGGGACAGGGGTTATACTTACACTGAAGCTTTCTTT. The genes are TRBV20-1 and TRBJ1-1, with 10 bases aligning to TRBD1. The CDR3 is 16 residues long. The V segment lost 6 bases and the J segment 3 bases; nucleotides outside the gene matches: 13. CDR1 is DFQATT, CDR2 SNEGSKA, per germline (reference sequence).

Notes on this clonotype: This could be a read error, since a much larger clone is one nucleotide away. The rearrangement uses TRBV7-2 and TRBJ1-4; 9 positions match TRBD1. Germline V gene data show CDR1 as SGHTA and CDR2 as FQGNSA. CDR3 length: 15 amino acids. The junction had 7 bases not matched to a gene; V was cut back by 5 bases and J by 6 bases. In nucleotides, the CDR3 is TGTGCCAGCAGCCCGAGGACAGGGGAGGATGAAAAACTGTTTTTT. It translates to CASSPRTGEDEKLFF.

This clonotype was seen many times. The chain carries TRBV7-9 and TRBJ2-7; D may be TRBD2 (5 bases). This CDR3 comprises 13 residues. The germline V gene has CDR1 SEHNR and CDR2 FQNEAQ (reference sequence). V was trimmed by 1 base and J by 7 bases, leaving 11 bases between them. CDR3 DNA sequence: TGTGCCAGCAGCTTAGAGAGCGGTGGGGAGCAGTACTTC. Protein sequence: CASSLESGGEQYF. The full variable domain, completed using reference TRBV7-9 and TRBJ2-7, is DTGVSQNPRHKITKRGQNVTFRCDPISEHNRLYWYRQTLGQGPEFLTYFQNEAQLEKSRLLSDRFSAERPKGSFSTLEIQRTEQGDSAMYLCASSLESGGEQYFGPGTRLTVT.

This chain links TRBV9 with TRBJ2-3; a weak D match, TRBD2 (6 bases). The V gene's germline CDR1 is SGDLS and CDR2 YYNGEE. V was pared by 6 bases and J by 0 bases, with 14 bases between. CDR3 length: 15 residues. CDR3 DNA sequence: TGTGCCAGCACAGGTACCAGCGGGAGCACAGATACGCAGTATTTT. Translating gives CASTGTSGSTDTQYF.

This chain links TRBV7-2 with TRBJ2-7; 7 nucleotides agree with TRBD1. The CDR3 consists of 14 residues. The germline V gene encodes CDR1 SGHTA and CDR2 FQGNSA. After removal of 6 bases from V and 6 bases from J, the junction contained 11 bases not matched to a gene. CDR3 coding DNA: TGTGCCAGCAGTAAGGACAGGTGGTCCAGCGAGCAGTACTTC. Translated, it gives CASSKDRWSSEQYF.

This clonotype was found many times. The chain has TRBV28 and TRBJ2-7; either TRBD1 or TRBD2 may supply D (6 bases each). Trimming pared 4 bases from V and 0 bases from J, leaving 16 bases between. The germline gives CDR1 MDHEN, CDR2 SYDVKM. The CDR3 runs to 16 residues. CDR3 sequence: CASSSLGGLGSYEQYF. The CDR3 DNA sequence: TGTGCCAGCAGTTCCCTTGGGGGGCTGGGCTCCTACGAGCAGTACTTC.

This clonotype was recorded many times. The rearrangement links TRBV20-1 to TRBJ2-1; D possibly corresponds to TRBD2 (6 bases). Germline CDR1 reads DFQATT; CDR2 reads SNEGSKA (reference sequence). The length of the CDR3 is 12 residues. V was cut by 6 bases and J by 8 bases, with 14 bases left in between. Here the CDR3 reads CSALAYRDEQFF. The CDR3 DNA is TGCAGTGCCCTAGCGTATCGGGATGAGCAGTTCTTC.

Many counts were recorded for this clonotype. The genes are TRBV7-9 and TRBJ2-7, with 8 bases that match TRBD1. Unmatched junction bases numbered 14, after V lost 4 bases and J lost 6 bases. Germline V gene lookup returns CDR1 SEHNR and CDR2 FQNEAQ (reference sequence). The CDR3 contains 16 residues. The CDR3 loop is CASSSPWTGTSAEQYF. CDR3 bases: TGTGCCAGCAGCTCCCCCTGGACAGGGACTTCCGCCGAGCAGTACTTC.

This clonotype was found many times. The chain has TRBV12-3 or TRBV12-4 and TRBJ2-7, with 7 bases identical to TRBD1. After removal of 5 bases from V and 5 bases from J, the junction contained 6 bases not matched to a gene. The CDR3 has 13 residues. This CDR3 reads CASSPSGGHEQYF. CDR3 sequence (DNA): TGTGCCAGCAGTCCGTCAGGGGGACACGAGCAGTACTTC.

This chain joins TRBV12-3 or TRBV12-4 and TRBJ2-1; D is unresolved. The V gene lost 6 bases and the J gene lost 0 bases, with 12 bases spanning the gap. CDR3 length: 15 amino acids. Here the CDR3 reads CASSRDLFSYNEQFF. The CDR3 bases are TGTGCCAGCAGCCGAGACTTGTTCTCCTACAATGAGCAGTTCTTC.

A remark on this clonotype: Being one base from a much bigger clone, this may be a read error. This chain links TRBV5-1 with TRBJ2-1, with 9 positions matching TRBD1. This CDR3 comprises 18 residues. Looked up from germline, CDR1 is SGHRS and CDR2 is YFSETQ. The CDR3 coding sequence is TGCACCAGCAGCTTGAAGCGACAGGGGGACTTTTTGCAGCATGAGCAGTTCTTC. It yields the protein CTSSLKRQGDFLQHEQFF.

This clonotype was seen more than once but under ten times. This chain joins TRBV15 and TRBJ1-1; D not resolved. V lost 4 bases and J lost 4, with 19 bases in between. The CDR3 covers 16 residues. Germline V gene sequence: CDR1 LNHNV, CDR2 YYDKDF (reference sequence). CDR3 in amino acids: CATSNPPGNLFTEAFF. In DNA form, the CDR3 reads TGTGCCACCAGCAATCCCCCGGGAAACTTATTCACTGAAGCTTTCTTT. The full variable domain, its missing parts supplied by reference TRBV15 and TRBJ1-1, is DAMVIQNPRYQVTQFGKPVTLSCSQTLNHNVMYWYQQKSSQAPKLLFHYYDKDFNNEADTPDNFQSRRPNTSFCFLDIRSPGLGDTAMYLCATSNPPGNLFTEAFFGQGTRLTVV.

There are many counts of this clonotype. This chain links TRBV11-2 with TRBJ2-3, with TRBD2 matching 11 bases. The CDR3 contains 17 residues. V shed 5 bases, J shed 1 base, and the junction held 8 bases outside the gene matches. Germline CDR1 SGHAT, CDR2 FQNNGV. CDR3 protein: CASSDILAGVRTDTQYF. CDR3 DNA sequence: TGTGCCAGCAGCGACATACTAGCGGGAGTTCGCACAGATACGCAGTATTTT.

In its sample, this clonotype was seen many times. The rearrangement uses TRBV5-1 and TRBJ2-3; D remains unclear. V gave up 0 bases and J gave up 2 bases, with 7 bases separating them. The V gene's germline CDR1 is SGHRS and CDR2 YFSETQ. The CDR3 length is 14 residues. CDR3 sequence reads: CASSLAAATDTQYF. The CDR3 DNA follows: TGCGCCAGCAGCTTGGCCGCGGCCACAGATACGCAGTATTTT. The whole variable domain, remainder taken from reference TRBV5-1 and TRBJ2-3, is KAGVTQTPRYLIKTRGQQVTLSCSPISGHRSVSWYQQTPGQGLQFLFEYFSETQRNKGNFPGRFSGRQFSNSRSEMNVSTLELGDSALYLCASSLAAATDTQYFGPGTRLTVL.

At least ten counts were recorded for this clonotype. The chain has TRBV7-2 and TRBJ2-3, with TRBD2 matching over 12 bases. V was pared by 5 bases and J by 2 bases, with 5 bases of the junction left unmatched. CDR3 length equals 16 residues. Germline lookup yields CDR1 SGHTA and CDR2 FQGNSA. The CDR3 protein is CASSPGTSGYTDTQYF. In DNA, the CDR3 is TGTGCCAGCAGCCCAGGGACTAGCGGGTACACAGATACGCAGTATTTT.

This clonotype was found many times. The rearrangement joins TRBV4-3 to TRBJ2-3, with a weak D call TRBD2 (6 bases). Looked up from germline, CDR1 is LGHNA and CDR2 is YSLEER. The length of the CDR3 is 17 residues. Between the trimmed V and J ends, which lost 0 bases and 6 bases, there was a span of 19 bases. The CDR3 DNA sequence: TGCGCCAGCAGCCAAGATCCGGGCGCAGGAGGGTTGGATACGCAGTATTTT. Encoded protein: CASSQDPGAGGLDTQYF.

The chain uses TRBV30 and TRBJ2-5, with a tentative D call TRBD2 (5 bases). Germline V gene lookup returns CDR1 GTSNPN and CDR2 SVGIG (reference sequence). Trimming took off 0 bases at V and 2 bases at J, with 19 bases between the two ends. This CDR3 is 17 amino acids long. The CDR3 coding sequence is TGTGCCTGGAGTGTTCCCCCTGTTAGGTGGACTCAAGAGACCCAGTACTTC. Translated, it gives CAWSVPPVRWTQETQYF.

Comment on this clonotype: The CDR3 end shows no conserved phenylalanine or tryptophan, and so a read error is likely. This chain uses TRBV4-1 with TRBJ2-1; tentatively, D is TRBD2 (6 bases). The CDR3 sequence is 11 residues long. The V end was cut by 10 bases, the J end by 7 bases, with 11 bases between. The germline V gene has CDR1 MGHRA and CDR2 YSYEKL. This chain's CDR3 is CATLRGNEQFV. The CDR3 nucleotides read TGCGCCACCCTCCGGGGGAATGAGCAGTTCGTC.

The CDR3 region is CASSNYILGQGKETQYF. The CDR3 region has the DNA TGTGCCAGCAGCAATTATATCCTGGGCCAGGGGAAGGAGACCCAGTACTTC. V usage is TRBV3-1 and J usage is TRBJ2-5, with a tentative D call TRBD1 (6 bases). Per germline, CDR1 LGHDT and CDR2 YNNKEL (reference sequence). Trimming cost V 5 bases and J 5 bases, with 24 bases left between them. The CDR3 runs to 17 residues.

CDR3 nucleotide sequence: TGTGCCTGGACTGGCGGTTTCTACAATGAGCAGTTCTTC. As protein: CAWTGGFYNEQFF. The gene calls are TRBV30 and TRBJ2-1, with D hard to call. The V gene's germline CDR1 is GTSNPN and CDR2 SVGIG (reference sequence). The V gene lost 4 bases and the J gene lost 3 bases, with 10 bases spanning the gap. The CDR3 sequence is 13 residues long. Combining the CDR3 with reference TRBV30 and TRBJ2-1 gives the whole variable domain SQTIHQWPATLVQPVGSPLSLECTVEGTSNPNLYWYRQAAGRGLQLLFYSVGIGQISSEVPQNLSASRPQDRQFILSSKKLLLSDSGFYLCAWTGGFYNEQFFGPGTRLTVL.

There are many counts of this clonotype. V is TRBV12-3 or TRBV12-4 and J is TRBJ2-7; D is tentatively TRBD1 or TRBD2 (7 bases each). Trimming removed 6 bases from V and 6 bases from J, with 21 bases in between. The CDR3 runs 15 residues. CDR3 region: CASRGRGQMDAEQYF. As DNA, the CDR3 is TGTGCCAGCAGGGGGAGGGGACAGATGGACGCCGAGCAGTACTTC.

This clonotype was seen repeatedly, ten times or more. The rearrangement uses TRBV5-6 and TRBJ2-1; D gene unclear. V lost 1 base and J 11 bases, leaving 16 bases between the germline ends. This CDR3 has 14 residues. Germline CDR1 and CDR2: SGHDT and YYEEEE. DNA of the CDR3: TGTGCCAGCAGCTTGCTAGAAGTGTCCTCGAAGCAGTTCTTC. Protein product: CASSLLEVSSKQFF.

At least ten counts were recorded for this clonotype. The chain employs TRBV14 and TRBJ2-1; the match to TRBD2 covers 9 bases. Germline trimming cut 1 base from V and 3 bases from J; bases unmatched to any gene: 10. In germline, CDR1 is SGHDN, CDR2 FVKESK. This CDR3 comprises 18 residues. The CDR3 DNA reads as TGTGCCAGCAGCCAAGGGGGAGTAGCGGGAGTAATCTACAATGAGCAGTTCTTC. This gives the protein CASSQGGVAGVIYNEQFF.

CDR3 residues: CASSEIETVYEQYF. The DNA of the CDR3 is TGCGCCAGCAGTGAAATCGAGACGGTCTACGAGCAGTACTTC. The rearrangement links TRBV10-2 to TRBJ2-7; D is uncertain. This CDR3 has 14 residues. Germline V gene data show CDR1 as WSHSY and CDR2 as SAAADI. Trimming took off 3 bases at V and 3 bases at J, with 12 bases between the two ends.

This clonotype came up a few times. The V and J genes are TRBV6-2 or TRBV6-3 and TRBJ2-7; 9 bases match TRBD1. The CDR3 has 14 residues. Germline CDR1 and CDR2: MNHEY and SVGEGT. J lost 3 bases, V lost 6 bases, and 6 bases had no gene match. CDR3 sequence: CASRDPGQGYEQYF. The DNA of the CDR3 is TGTGCCAGCAGGGATCCGGGACAGGGCTACGAGCAGTACTTC.

This clonotype was counted at least ten times. This chain connects TRBV2 to TRBJ2-4; 8 bases fit TRBD1. Germline CDR1 SNHLY, CDR2 FYNNEI. The CDR3 is 12 amino acids. The V gene end was trimmed by 3 bases and the J gene end by 12 bases; junction bases not matched to a gene: 4. The CDR3 spells CASSDRGPTQYF. The CDR3, as DNA: TGTGCCAGCAGTGACAGGGGGCCTACTCAGTACTTC.

The chain joins TRBV29-1 to TRBJ2-7; 10 nucleotides line up with TRBD2. CDR3 length: 14 residues. After removal of 4 bases from V and 0 bases from J, the junction contained 3 bases not matched to a gene. Germline assignment: CDR1 SQVTM and CDR2 ANQGSEA. CDR3 sequence (DNA): TGCAGCGTTGCTAGCGGGAGCCCCTCCTACGAGCAGTACTTC. Its translation: CSVASGSPSYEQYF.

Ten or more counts support this clonotype. The rearrangement joins TRBV20-1 to TRBJ2-7; D is possibly TRBD1 (5 bases). CDR1 and CDR2 (germline): DFQATT, SNEGSKA (reference sequence). V dropped 1 base and J dropped 5 bases, with 12 bases sitting between them. The CDR3 consists of 13 residues. The CDR3 sequence: CSARVWTTNEQYF. The CDR3, as DNA: TGCAGTGCTAGAGTGTGGACAACAAACGAGCAGTACTTC.